A selection of T cell receptor beta chains follows, all from one sample in a study of cytomegalovirus exposure and HLA in healthy donors. Here immunoSEQ multiplex PCR was the method, and the copy in TCRdb shows in-frame clones only, minus some. The sample carries 250,000 or so clones, approximately 91% recorded once. Sequencing used PBMCs. The receptors stem from a girl aged 2-10 years in good health and CMV-seronegative. CDR3s include the opening cysteine and the closing phenylalanine or tryptophan. The D gene is left open where the match is weak. Clone size is given for some rows only: seen once, a few or many times, or a class if the clone is expanded.

clone size	D gene	V gene	J gene	CDR3 DNA	CDR3 protein
NA	TRBD2	TRBV4-2	TRBJ2-1	TGTGCCAGCAGCCTTAACCTAGCGGGGGGGCGGGGTGAGCAGTTCTTC	CASSLNLAGGRGEQFF
NA	NA	TRBV4-1	TRBJ1-5	TGCGCCAGCAGCCACTCCGGGGGGGGGAGCAATCAGCCCCAGCATTTT	CASSHSGGGSNQPQHF
NA	NA	TRBV18	TRBJ1-4	TGTGCCAGCTCACCCCTAGCCGGTGCAACTAATGAAAAACTGTTTTTT	CASSPLAGATNEKLFF
once	TRBD2	TRBV5-4	TRBJ2-5	TGTGCCAGCAGCCAGACTAGCGGGTGGCAAGAGACCCAGTACTTC	CASSQTSGWQETQYF
NA	TRBD1	TRBV19	TRBJ1-1	TGTGCCAGTACTGACAGGGGGTGGGACACTGAAGCTTTCTTT	CASTDRGWDTEAFF
NA	TRBD2	TRBV9	TRBJ2-7	TGTGCCAGCAGCGCGGGCTTTGGACTAGCGGGGGGTAACGAGCAGTACTTC	CASSAGFGLAGGNEQYF
few	TRBD2	TRBV10-1	TRBJ2-3	TGCGCCAGCAGTGAGGGTCGCGGGAGGGTCGCAGATACGCAGTATTTT	CASSEGRGRVADTQYF
NA	TRBD2	TRBV29-1	TRBJ2-7	TGCAGCGTTGAAGATGGCGGGACTAGCGGGAGCTACGAGCAGTACTTC	CSVEDGGTSGSYEQYF
NA	TRBD2	TRBV30	TRBJ2-3	TGTGCCTGGAGTAGACTAGCGGGGGGATCTAGCACAGATACGCAGTATTTT	CAWSRLAGGSSTDTQYF
NA	TRBD2	TRBV18	TRBJ2-2	TGTGCCAGCTCCCCCATAGCGGGAGCGAACACCGGGGAGCTGTTTTTT	CASSPIAGANTGELFF
NA	TRBD2	TRBV10-1	TRBJ2-5	TGCGCCAGCAGTGGGGCTGGGACTAGCGGGATTCCGGAGGAGACCCAGTACTTC	CASSGAGTSGIPEETQYF
NA	TRBD1	TRBV5-5	TRBJ1-1	TGTGCCAGCAGCCCTCGACAGGGAGAAGGCACTGAAGCTTTCTTT	CASSPRQGEGTEAFF
NA	TRBD2	TRBV28	TRBJ2-5	TGTGCCAGCAGTTTACTAGCGGGGGGGCAAGAGACCCAGTACTTC	CASSLLAGGQETQYF
NA	NA	TRBV29-1	TRBJ2-2	TGCAGCGTTGCCCCTAGGTCGGAGGAGCTGTTTTTT	CSVAPRSEELFF
NA	TRBD1	TRBV6-1	TRBJ2-1	TGTGCCAGCAGTGAAAGTTTGGACAGGGGACTTAGTGAGCAGTTCTTC	CASSESLDRGLSEQFF
NA	TRBD1	TRBV7-6	TRBJ2-1	TGTGCCAGCAGCTTAGTGGCGACAGGGGGATACAATGAGCAGTTCTTC	CASSLVATGGYNEQFF
NA	NA	TRBV28	TRBJ1-6	TGTGCCAGTGTGAGGGATGGTTCACCCCTCCACTTT	CASVRDGSPLHF
NA	TRBD1	TRBV6-5	TRBJ1-6	TGTGCCAGCATGGGGACAGGGCCTTCACCCCTCCACTTT	CASMGTGPSPLHF
NA	NA	TRBV7-9	TRBJ2-5	TGTGCCAGCAGCTCGCGGGGGACCCAGTACTTC	CASSSRGTQYF
NA	TRBD2	TRBV19	TRBJ2-7	TGTGCCAGTAGCCCTGGACTAGCGGGGGGGTACGAGCAGTACTTC	CASSPGLAGGYEQYF
NA	NA	TRBV14	TRBJ1-2	TGTGCCAGCAGCCCCGCGGGGACCTCTGTTGGCTACACCTTC	CASSPAGTSVGYTF
NA	NA	TRBV5-1	TRBJ2-7	TGCGCCAGCAGCTTGGTCAGAGACTCCTACGAGCAGTACTTC	CASSLVRDSYEQYF
NA	TRBD1	TRBV10-3	TRBJ2-5	TGTGCCAACAGACAGGGGAGCCAAGAGACCCAGTACTTC	CANRQGSQETQYF
NA	NA	TRBV19	TRBJ2-7	TGTGCCAGTAGCCCTAATCTCGACGAGCAGTACTTC	CASSPNLDEQYF
NA	TRBD1	TRBV5-4	TRBJ2-2	TGTGCCAGCAGCTTGGGACAGGGTGGGGTCACCGGGGAGCTGTTTTTT	CASSLGQGGVTGELFF
NA	NA	TRBV7-2	TRBJ2-1	TGTGCCAGCAGCTTAGACGGCGGGGCGGGGGAGCAGTTCTTC	CASSLDGGAGEQFF
NA	TRBD1	TRBV27	TRBJ1-2	TGTGCCAGCAGTTTAATCGGGACAGGGGATGGCTACACCTTC	CASSLIGTGDGYTF
NA	TRBD1	TRBV30	TRBJ1-1	TGTGCCTGGAGGAGACAGGGCCCGGTCGGGAACACTGAAGCTTTCTTT	CAWRRQGPVGNTEAFF
NA	TRBD1	TRBV2	TRBJ1-1	TGTGCCAGCACGGGACAGAAGTCTTTCTTT	CASTGQKSFF
few	NA	TRBV25-1	TRBJ2-7	TGTGCCAGCAGTGAATACCGCGAGCAGTACTTC	CASSEYREQYF
NA	NA	TRBV6-5	TRBJ2-5	TGTGCCAGCAGTAAAAGCCTCGGAGAGACCCAGTACTTC	CASSKSLGETQYF
NA	NA	TRBV30	TRBJ1-2	TGTGCCTGGAGTGTAGCCCAACTTAACTATGGCTACACCTTC	CAWSVAQLNYGYTF
NA	NA	TRBV5-4	TRBJ2-3	TGTGCCAGCACCCCAACGGGAGTTCGCACAGATACGCAGTATTTT	CASTPTGVRTDTQYF
NA	NA	TRBV4-1	TRBJ2-1	TGCGCCAGCAGCCAAGGTGTCGATGAGCAGTTCTTC	CASSQGVDEQFF
NA	NA	TRBV6-1	TRBJ2-5	TGTGCCAGCAGTCCAGGGCGGGGAGAGACCCAGTACTTC	CASSPGRGETQYF
NA	NA	TRBV10-3	TRBJ2-1	TGTGCCATCAAGGAGTTTTATGGGAGAAACGAGCAGTTCTTC	CAIKEFYGRNEQFF
NA	NA	TRBV21-1	TRBJ2-2	TGTGCCAGCAGCAAAAACCACAGGGGGGTTTACACCGGGGAGCTGTTTTTT	CASSKNHRGVYTGELFF
NA	TRBD2	TRBV7-6	TRBJ2-5	TGTGCCAGCAGCCCTAGCAGGGGTTGGATAGCGGGGTCCCAAGAGACCCAGTACTTC	CASSPSRGWIAGSQETQYF
NA	NA	TRBV15	TRBJ1-3	TGTGCCACCAGTGTAAGTGCGGGCTCTGGAAACACCATATATTTT	CATSVSAGSGNTIYF
NA	NA	TRBV10-3	TRBJ1-1	TGTGCCATCAGTGAAAAACCGGGATTTGAAGCTTTCTTT	CAISEKPGFEAFF
NA	NA	TRBV19	TRBJ1-4	TGTGCCAGTCACAGAGCCTTCAATGAAAAACTGTTTTTT	CASHRAFNEKLFF
NA	NA	TRBV5-1	TRBJ2-2	TGCGCCAGCGGATTCGAAAGGGGTACCGGGGAGCTGTTTTTT	CASGFERGTGELFF
NA	NA	TRBV4-2	TRBJ1-1	TGTGCAAGTGCGGGGGGCCCCCAAGCTTTCTTT	CASAGGPQAFF
NA	TRBD1	TRBV6-1	TRBJ2-7	TGTGCCAGCAGAAGATGGACAGGGAGCTACGAGCAGTACTTC	CASRRWTGSYEQYF
NA	TRBD2	TRBV15	TRBJ2-7	TGTGCCACCAGGCAAGAACTAGCGGGAGGATACGAGCAGTACTTC	CATRQELAGGYEQYF
NA	TRBD1	TRBV2	TRBJ1-1	TGTGCCAGCAGTGACATCGCAGGGGGACCAAGGTTCTTT	CASSDIAGGPRFF
once	TRBD1	TRBV7-9	TRBJ2-7	TGTGCCAGCAGCCTATTAATACAGGGGGGAGAAATCACCTACGAGCAGTACTTC	CASSLLIQGGEITYEQYF
NA	TRBD1	TRBV7-9	TRBJ2-2	TGTGCCAGCAGCTTTGATGCGACAGGGGGCACCGGGGAGCTGTTTTTT	CASSFDATGGTGELFF
NA	TRBD1	TRBV6-5	TRBJ2-7	TGTGCCAGCAGTTCCCAGGGGGCGTCCGAGCAGTACTTC	CASSSQGASEQYF
NA	NA	TRBV5-1	TRBJ1-1	TGCGCCAGCAGCTTGGGAGGAGTTACTGAAGCTTTCTTT	CASSLGGVTEAFF
NA	NA	TRBV7-8	TRBJ2-1	TGTGCCAGCAGCTCTCACGGGGATGAGCAGTTCTTC	CASSSHGDEQFF
once	NA	TRBV2	TRBJ1-1	TGTGCCAGCAGTGACTTAGAAGCTTTCTTT	CASSDLEAFF
NA	NA	TRBV7-2	TRBJ2-1	TGTGCCAGCAGCTTAGGACTATACAATGAGCAGTTCTTC	CASSLGLYNEQFF
NA	NA	TRBV30	TRBJ1-3	TGTGCCTGGAGTGGTGAGGAGGCTTCTAGCTCTGGAAACACCATATATTTT	CAWSGEEASSSGNTIYF
once	NA	TRBV9	TRBJ2-5	TGTGCCAGCAGCCCTGGACACCGAGGAGAGACCCAGTACTTC	CASSPGHRGETQYF
NA	NA	TRBV28	TRBJ1-1	TGTGCCAGCAGTTTATCAGGTAATGAAGCTTTCTTT	CASSLSGNEAFF
NA	NA	TRBV9	TRBJ2-1	TGTGCCAGCAGCGTAGGCGCTGGCAATGAGCAGTTCTTC	CASSVGAGNEQFF
NA	TRBD2	TRBV2	TRBJ2-1	TGTGCCAGCAGAGTTGGGACTAGCCTCAATGAGCAGTTCTTC	CASRVGTSLNEQFF
NA	NA	TRBV27	TRBJ1-6	TGTGCCAGCAGTTTAGTTGGGGGCTCGACTTCACCCCTCCACTTT	CASSLVGGSTSPLHF